These 19 T cell receptor beta chains came from one sample sequenced in a study of T cells in Graves' hyperthyroidism and ophthalmopathy. The CDR3 regions of TCR beta were amplified from RNA transcripts. HTBI primers were employed in a first-round RT-PCR of the TCR CDR3. TCRdb analysed the multiplex PCR reads with MiXCR anew, one entry per CDR3 protein. The data hold about 740,000 distinct CDR3 sequences, with about 14% observed a single time. The sequenced material came from blood. The origin of the receptors is a woman aged 18-29 years with Graves' hyperthyroidism.

There are many counts of this clonotype. This chain uses TRBV7-2 with TRBJ2-5; unclear D gene. The CDR3 sequence is 13 residues long. V lost 1 base and J 7 bases, leaving 10 bases between the germline ends. The V gene's germline CDR1 is SGHTA and CDR2 FQGNSA. CDR3 amino acids: CASSLGYRGTQYF. CDR3 nucleotide sequence: TGTGCCAGCAGCTTAGGGTACCGCGGGACCCAGTACTTC.

This clonotype was found many times. This chain links TRBV2 with TRBJ2-7; 8 nucleotides line up with TRBD1. Trimming cost V 10 bases and J 0 bases; bases outside gene matches: 8. This CDR3 spans 14 amino acids. Germline V gives CDR1 SNHLY, CDR2 FYNNEI. In DNA, the CDR3 is TGTGCCACCAAGGGACAGGACAGCTCCTACGAGCAGTACTTC. As protein: CATKGQDSSYEQYF.

This clonotype was counted only a few times. The J gene is TRBJ1-1, the V gene TRBV20-1; 7 positions match TRBD1. The germline gives CDR1 DFQATT, CDR2 SNEGSKA (reference sequence). The V and J ends lost 6 bases and 10 bases, in that order; junction bases with no gene match: 8. The CDR3 has 11 residues. The CDR3 DNA is TGCAGTGCCTCTAGACAGGGTACAGCTTTCTTT. Translating gives CSASRQGTAFF.

The V call is TRBV5-1, the J call TRBJ2-7; 7 bases match TRBD2. Germline V CDR1 and CDR2: SGHRS, YFSETQ. V dropped 2 bases and J dropped 7; count of bases not matched to a gene: 6. The CDR3 covers 13 residues. The CDR3 sequence is CASSFGGSKEQYF. CDR3 sequence (DNA): TGCGCCAGCAGCTTCGGCGGGAGTAAAGAGCAGTACTTC. The complete variable domain, with remaining parts taken from reference TRBV5-1 and TRBJ2-7, reads KAGVTQTPRYLIKTRGQQVTLSCSPISGHRSVSWYQQTPGQGLQFLFEYFSETQRNKGNFPGRFSGRQFSNSRSEMNVSTLELGDSALYLCASSFGGSKEQYFGPGTRLTVT.

This clonotype was seen a handful of times. This CDR3 reads CSASLTSGAYEQYF. The DNA of the CDR3 is TGCAGCGCCTCTCTGACTAGCGGTGCCTACGAGCAGTACTTC. The chain carries TRBV29-1 and TRBJ2-7; 9 bases fit TRBD2. Per germline, CDR1 SQVTM and CDR2 ANQGSEA. The CDR3 has 14 residues. The ends lost 7 bases at V and 2 bases at J; junction bases unmatched: 9.

In its sample, this clonotype was seen many times. The chain employs TRBV2 and TRBJ1-1, with 10 bases lining up with TRBD1. Per the germline V gene, CDR1 is SNHLY and CDR2 is FYNNEI. V was clipped by 4 bases and J by 5 bases; unmatched bases: 7. The CDR3 is 15 residues long. In DNA form, the CDR3 reads TGTGCCAGCAGTGCGGTCTGGACAGGGGGGACTGAAGCTTTCTTT. Protein: CASSAVWTGGTEAFF.

This clonotype was counted many times. V is TRBV3-1 and J is TRBJ2-4; 9 bases are shared with TRBD1. CDR3 length: 16 residues. J was trimmed by 3 bases and V by 3 bases; bases with no gene match: 6. The germline V gene encodes CDR1 LGHDT and CDR2 YNNKEL (reference sequence). The CDR3 sequence: CASSQTGTGYKNIQYF. As DNA, the CDR3 is TGTGCCAGCAGCCAGACCGGGACAGGGTACAAAAACATTCAGTACTTC.

This clonotype was found many times. This rearrangement joins TRBV6-1 to TRBJ1-1, with D tentatively TRBD1 (5 bases). This CDR3 has 11 amino acids. Trimming shortened V by 8 bases and J by 6 bases, and 10 bases separated the two germline ends. The germline CDR1 and CDR2 sequences are MNHNS and SASEGT. The CDR3, as DNA: TGTGCCAGCCACGGGGGGGCTGAAGCTTTCTTT. This gives the protein CASHGGAEAFF.

This clonotype was detected only a few times. The genes are TRBV15 and TRBJ1-5; D uncertain. Per the germline V gene, CDR1 is LNHNV and CDR2 is YYDKDF (reference sequence). The V and J ends lost 9 bases and 5 bases respectively, with 14 bases between them. The CDR3 consists of 13 residues. CDR3 sequence reads: CATSNAVDQPQHF. CDR3 DNA: TGTGCCACTAGTAATGCAGTGGATCAGCCCCAGCATTTT.

This clonotype was seen many times. The chain joins TRBV11-2 to TRBJ2-1, with TRBD1 as a possible D gene (6 bases). V lost 6 bases to trimming and J lost 8 bases, with 20 bases between them. Germline V CDR1 and CDR2: SGHAT, FQNNGV. This CDR3 spans 15 amino acids. The CDR3: CASRSFGQSGYEQFF. The CDR3 DNA reads TGTGCCAGCAGATCGTTCGGACAGTCCGGGTATGAGCAGTTCTTC.

The genes are TRBV29-1 and TRBJ1-2; D gene unclear. The V gene lost 1 base and the J gene lost 5 bases, with 5 bases spanning the gap. CDR1 is SQVTM and CDR2 is ANQGSEA in the germline V gene. The CDR3 length is 11 residues. CDR3 amino acids: CSVEAYYGYTF. The CDR3 DNA follows: TGCAGCGTTGAAGCATATTATGGCTACACCTTC. The full variable domain, completed using reference TRBV29-1 and TRBJ1-2, is SAVISQKPSRDICQRGTSLTIQCQVDSQVTMMFWYRQQPGQSLTLIATANQGSEATYESGFVIDKFPISRPNLTFSTLTVSNMSPEDSSIYLCSVEAYYGYTFGSGTRLTVV.

This clonotype appeared many times. The rearrangement uses TRBV18 and TRBJ2-1; D perhaps matches TRBD2 (5 bases). V lost 3 bases, J lost 5 bases, and 14 bases lay in between. This CDR3 region has 15 residues. Germline CDR1 KGHSH, CDR2 LQKENI. The CDR3 bases are TGTGCCAGCTCACCCGACACTAGACTTGACAATGAGCAGTTCTTC. Translation: CASSPDTRLDNEQFF.

This clonotype was seen at least ten times. The V gene is TRBV12-3 or TRBV12-4, the J gene TRBJ2-1; D remains unclear. The CDR3 is 12 amino acids. Deletions cut 3 bases from V and 6 bases from J, with 6 bases between. The CDR3 DNA reads TGTGCCAGCAGTTTTACGCGCAATGAGCAGTTCTTC. Its translation: CASSFTRNEQFF.

The table lists this clonotype with many counts. The rearrangement joins TRBV7-2 to TRBJ2-1; no definite D call. The CDR3 loop spans 14 amino acids. Germline V lookup: CDR1 SGHTA, CDR2 FQGNSA. Trimming shortened V by 5 bases and J by 5 bases, and 13 bases separated the two germline ends. The CDR3 spells CASSPVGPNNEQFF. CDR3 nucleotides: TGTGCCAGCAGCCCGGTCGGGCCAAACAATGAGCAGTTCTTC.

This clonotype was seen ten or more times. This chain connects TRBV7-8 to TRBJ2-7, with 8 bases that match TRBD2. This CDR3 spans 16 amino acids. Trimming took 0 bases from V and 4 from J; bases not matched to a gene: 8. Germline-derived CDR1 and CDR2 are SGHVS and FQNEAQ. The CDR3 reads CASSLAQGTRTYEQYF. The CDR3 region has the DNA TGTGCCAGCAGCTTAGCGCAGGGGACTAGGACATACGAGCAGTACTTC.

This chain links TRBV7-3 with TRBJ2-1, with D hard to call. Germline CDR1 is SGHTA and CDR2 is FQGTGA. The ends were cut back, 1 base at V and 3 bases at J, with 16 bases in the middle. The CDR3 consists of 17 residues. The CDR3 here is CASSLSPSNLGYNEQFF. DNA for the CDR3: TGTGCCAGCAGCTTAAGCCCATCGAACTTGGGCTACAATGAGCAGTTCTTC. The full variable domain, in which reference TRBV7-3 and TRBJ2-1 provide the parts outside the CDR3, is GAGVSQTPSNKVTEKGKYVELRCDPISGHTALYWYRQSLGQGPEFLIYFQGTGAADDSGLPNDRFFAVRPEGSVSTLKIQRTERGDSAVYLCASSLSPSNLGYNEQFFGPGTRLTVL.

The genes are TRBV5-1 and TRBJ2-7; 8 positions agree with TRBD1. The CDR3 extends over 15 amino acids. CDR1 is SGHRS, CDR2 YFSETQ, per germline. V was pared by 7 bases and J by 5 bases, with 14 bases of the junction left unmatched. The CDR3 DNA sequence: TGCGCCAGCGGTGTCTCCGGGACAGGCGGGAACGAGCAGTACTTC. Its translation: CASGVSGTGGNEQYF.

The CDR3 DNA follows: TGTGCCTCGCGTGACAGGGCAACTCGTAATTCACCCCTCCACTTT. Translation gives CASRDRATRNSPLHF. The chain combines TRBV7-9 with TRBJ1-6; 7 nucleotides line up with TRBD1. Losses at the gene ends were 11 bases for V and 6 bases for J; bases not matched to a gene: 13. The V gene's germline CDR1 is SEHNR and CDR2 FQNEAQ (reference sequence). The CDR3 spans 15 residues.

This clonotype was recorded at least ten times. The V gene is TRBV3-1, the J gene TRBJ1-1; D remains unclear. With 4 bases removed from V and 4 bases from J, the gap between germline ends came to 16 bases. Germline V gene data show CDR1 as LGHDT and CDR2 as YNNKEL (reference sequence). This CDR3 is built from 15 residues. CDR3 DNA: TGTGCCAGCAGCCTCCAGGACCGAAGGACCACTGAAGCTTTCTTT. This translates into CASSLQDRRTTEAFF. Full variable domain (remainder filled in from reference TRBV3-1 and TRBJ1-1): DTAVSQTPKYLVTQMGNDKSIKCEQNLGHDTMYWYKQDSKKFLKIMFSYNNKELIINETVPNRFSPKSPDKAHLNLHINSLELGDSAVYFCASSLQDRRTTEAFFGQGTRLTVV.